The rows below give T cell receptor beta chains drawn from one sample of a study of blood T cell repertoires in COVID-19. Repertoires were generated with immunoSEQ multiplex PCR, while TCRdb's copy carries only in-frame clones and drops some. The data show about 75,000 clones, with around 67% seen just once and about 2.5% held by the top ten. Source material: peripheral blood. The source is a human donor with acute or convalescent COVID-19. The donor label of this sample is uncertain. Both conserved end residues are part of each CDR3. A D gene is named only where the DNA matches it firmly. Only part of the rows carry a size: once, few, many, or a class if the clone is expanded.

>TRBV18|TRBJ1-1|NA|NA
CASSRTGGTEAFF
TGTGCCAGCTCACGAACGGGGGGCACTGAAGCTTTCTTT
>TRBV18|TRBJ2-6|NA|NA
CASSYLPTGANVLTF
TGTGCCAGCTCATACTTACCAACTGGGGCCAACGTCCTGACTTTC
>TRBV5-1|TRBJ1-4|TRBD1|NA
CASSARQGPGEKLFF
TGCGCCAGCAGCGCGAGACAGGGGCCGGGTGAAAAACTGTTTTTT
>TRBV9|TRBJ1-5|NA|few
CASSVGGGADQPQHF
TGTGCCAGCAGCGTAGGAGGGGGGGCGGATCAGCCCCAGCATTTT
>TRBV7-9|TRBJ2-1|NA|few
CASTKLSPSSYNEQFF
TGTGCCAGCACCAAACTATCCCCGAGCTCCTACAATGAGCAGTTCTTC
>TRBV2|TRBJ2-1|TRBD2|NA
CASSSEGTRYNEQFF
TGTGCCAGCAGCTCGGAGGGGACTAGATACAATGAGCAGTTCTTC
>TRBV5-6|TRBJ2-7|NA|few
CASSPLTGGHPYEQYF
TGTGCCAGCAGCCCTCTGACCGGAGGGCACCCATACGAGCAGTACTTC
>TRBV30|TRBJ2-1|NA|NA
CAWSARTLIYNEQFF
TGTGCCTGGAGTGCCCGGACACTTATCTACAATGAGCAGTTCTTC
>TRBV6-1|TRBJ1-2|NA|NA
CASSERVARTGGYTF
TGTGCCAGCAGTGAAAGGGTGGCCAGAACGGGGGGCTACACCTTC
>TRBV3-1/TRBV3-2|TRBJ2-5|NA|NA
CASSQGTNLGKETQYF
TGTGCCAGCAGCCAAGGGACTAACTTGGGTAAAGAGACCCAGTACTTC
>TRBV11-2|TRBJ1-6|NA|once
CASSSSRVWDSPLHF
TGTGCCAGCAGCTCTTCGAGGGTTTGGGATTCACCCCTCCACTTT
>TRBV7-2|TRBJ2-3|TRBD2|NA
CASSFSGGGTDTQYF
TGTGCCAGCAGCTTTAGCGGGGGGGGCACAGATACGCAGTATTTT
>TRBV7-9|TRBJ2-1|NA|few
CASSLVGGPVDEQFF
TGTGCCAGCAGCTTAGTCGGGGGGCCGGTCGATGAGCAGTTCTTC
>TRBV28|TRBJ2-6|NA|NA
CASSGGGGANVLTF
TGTGCCAGCTCGGGGGGCGGCGGGGCCAACGTCCTGACTTTC
>TRBV11-3|TRBJ2-1|NA|NA
CASSLRDIDNEQFF
TGTGCCAGCAGCTTACGGGACATAGACAATGAGCAGTTCTTC
>TRBV5-1|TRBJ2-7|TRBD1|many
CASSLEAGTGFYEQYF
TGCGCCAGCAGCTTGGAAGCCGGGACAGGGTTCTACGAGCAGTACTTC
>TRBV25-1|TRBJ1-1|NA|few
CASSSSGARDTEAFF
TGTGCCAGCAGCAGCTCAGGGGCGCGGGACACTGAAGCTTTCTTT
>TRBV5-1|TRBJ1-4|NA|NA
CASSLEGRGEEKLFF
TGCGCCAGCAGCTTGGAAGGCAGGGGAGAGGAAAAACTGTTTTTT
>TRBV5-6|TRBJ1-1|TRBD1|NA
CASSRYRTGAYNTEAFF
TGTGCCAGCAGCAGATACCGGACAGGGGCGTACAACACTGAAGCTTTCTTT
>TRBV5-6|TRBJ2-1|TRBD1|NA
CASSWDRVSYNEQFF
TGTGCCAGCAGCTGGGACAGGGTGTCCTACAATGAGCAGTTCTTC
>TRBV27|TRBJ1-4|TRBD1|NA
CASSSYRGQGSRLSLFF
TGTGCCAGCAGTTCTTACCGCGGACAGGGGAGCCGCCTTTCCCTGTTTTTT
>TRBV6-2/TRBV6-3|TRBJ2-1|NA|once
CASSSGGPSYNEQFF
TGTGCCAGCAGTTCGGGCGGGCCTAGCTACAATGAGCAGTTCTTC
>TRBV5-1|TRBJ2-2|TRBD1|NA
CASSQDRGTLGTGELFF
TGCGCCAGCAGCCAGGACAGGGGAACGCTGGGCACCGGGGAGCTGTTTTTT
>TRBV9|TRBJ2-2|TRBD2|NA
CASSPTRGGGGELFF
TGTGCCAGCAGCCCGACTCGCGGGGGGGGCGGGGAGCTGTTTTTT
>TRBV10-3|TRBJ2-2|TRBD1|NA
CAIRSGTGATGELFF
TGTGCCATCAGATCCGGGACAGGGGCCACCGGGGAGCTGTTTTTT
>TRBV27|TRBJ1-6|TRBD1|NA
CASSLSWGQGARSPLHF
TGTGCCAGCAGTTTATCGTGGGGACAGGGGGCGAGGTCACCCCTCCACTTT
>TRBV2|TRBJ2-2|TRBD1|NA
CASSGDRRAGELFF
TGTGCCAGCAGTGGGGACAGGCGGGCCGGGGAGCTGTTTTTT
>TRBV21-1|TRBJ2-3|NA|few
CASSPFGENTDTQYF
TGTGCCAGCAGCCCTTTCGGGGAGAATACAGATACGCAGTATTTT
>TRBV12-3/TRBV12-4|TRBJ1-5|NA|many
CASRRGNQPQHF
TGTGCTTCCAGGCGGGGCAATCAGCCCCAGCATTTT
>TRBV19|TRBJ2-5|NA|few
CASSKDGTGYQETQYF
TGTGCCAGTAGTAAAGACGGGACTGGGTACCAAGAGACCCAGTACTTC
>TRBV5-1|TRBJ2-2|NA|NA
CASSPTVGGNTGELFF
TGCGCCAGCAGCCCCACCGTTGGGGGCAACACCGGGGAGCTGTTTTTT
>TRBV7-2|TRBJ1-1|NA|few
CASRSARGGGTEAFF
TGTGCCAGCAGATCTGCCCGAGGGGGGGGAACTGAAGCTTTCTTT
>TRBV15|TRBJ2-1|TRBD2|NA
CATSSQRGALNEQFF
TGTGCCACCAGCTCCCAGCGGGGGGCGTTGAATGAGCAGTTCTTC
>TRBV6-2/TRBV6-3|TRBJ2-5|NA|few
CASSSSGARTQYF
TGTGCCAGCAGTTCCAGTGGGGCCAGGACCCAGTACTTC
>TRBV18|TRBJ1-1|TRBD1|NA
CASSPGTGVTEAFF
TGTGCCAGCTCCCCGGGGACAGGGGTGACTGAAGCTTTCTTT
>TRBV7-2|TRBJ2-7|TRBD2|NA
CASSRTSGREQYF
TGTGCCAGCAGCCGGACTAGCGGTCGCGAGCAGTACTTC
>TRBV10-1|TRBJ2-5|NA|NA
CASSDGNSRGGETQYF
TGCGCCAGCAGTGATGGGAACTCGCGGGGAGGAGAGACCCAGTACTTC
>TRBV11-2|TRBJ1-3|NA|NA
CASSTGLSGVSGNTIYF
TGTGCCAGCAGCACAGGGCTGAGTGGGGTTTCTGGAAACACCATATATTTT
>TRBV7-2|TRBJ1-6|TRBD1|few
CASSLGTGGPNSPLHF
TGTGCCAGCAGCTTAGGGACAGGGGGGCCAAATTCACCCCTCCACTTT
>TRBV6-5|TRBJ1-1|NA|NA
CASSSGGPEAFF
TGTGCCAGCAGTTCCGGGGGGCCTGAAGCTTTCTTT
>TRBV28|TRBJ2-2|NA|NA
CAAAAGELFF
TGTGCCGCCGCAGCGGGGGAGCTGTTTTTT
>TRBV7-4|TRBJ2-3|NA|NA
CASSCALKPRKDTQYF
TGTGCCAGCAGCTGCGCCCTAAAGCCTCGTAAAGATACGCAGTATTTT
>TRBV10-2|TRBJ2-5|NA|NA
CASSEGQHQETQYF
TGCGCCAGCAGTGAGGGGCAGCACCAGGAGACCCAGTACTTC
>TRBV20-1|TRBJ2-7|TRBD1|NA
CSASSQGGRYEQYF
TGCAGTGCTAGTTCACAGGGGGGCAGGTACGAGCAGTACTTC
>TRBV11-2|TRBJ2-2|NA|NA
CASSPRPGTGELFF
TGTGCCAGCAGCCCCCGCCCCGGCACCGGGGAGCTGTTTTTT
>TRBV27|TRBJ2-7|TRBD2|NA
CASGQRGSYEQYF
TGTGCCAGCGGGCAGCGGGGATCCTACGAGCAGTACTTC
>TRBV30|TRBJ1-4|NA|NA
CAQSGAFNEKLFF
TGTGCTCAAAGCGGGGCCTTTAATGAAAAACTGTTTTTT
>TRBV24-1|TRBJ2-1|TRBD2|NA
CATSPRGGVYNEQFF
TGTGCCACCAGTCCCCGGGGAGGGGTATACAATGAGCAGTTCTTC
>TRBV7-2|TRBJ2-7|TRBD1|NA
CASSPNRGWEQYF
TGTGCCAGCAGCCCAAACAGGGGATGGGAGCAGTACTTC
>TRBV11-3|TRBJ2-5|NA|NA
CASSPRGHGETQYF
TGTGCCAGCAGCCCCCGTGGACATGGGGAGACCCAGTACTTC
>TRBV29-1|TRBJ2-2|NA|NA
CSASGQGGTGELFF
TGCAGCGCCTCCGGACAGGGAGGGACCGGGGAGCTGTTTTTT
>TRBV27|TRBJ2-1|TRBD1|NA
CASRGGAYNEQFF
TGTGCCAGCAGAGGGGGCGCCTACAATGAGCAGTTCTTC
>TRBV3-1/TRBV3-2|TRBJ1-1|NA|few
CASSQVLPGSSEAFF
TGTGCCAGCAGCCAAGTGCTTCCGGGATCCTCTGAAGCTTTCTTT
>TRBV6-5|TRBJ2-7|NA|NA
CASRLRVGYEQYF
TGTGCCAGCAGACTCAGGGTTGGGTACGAGCAGTACTTC